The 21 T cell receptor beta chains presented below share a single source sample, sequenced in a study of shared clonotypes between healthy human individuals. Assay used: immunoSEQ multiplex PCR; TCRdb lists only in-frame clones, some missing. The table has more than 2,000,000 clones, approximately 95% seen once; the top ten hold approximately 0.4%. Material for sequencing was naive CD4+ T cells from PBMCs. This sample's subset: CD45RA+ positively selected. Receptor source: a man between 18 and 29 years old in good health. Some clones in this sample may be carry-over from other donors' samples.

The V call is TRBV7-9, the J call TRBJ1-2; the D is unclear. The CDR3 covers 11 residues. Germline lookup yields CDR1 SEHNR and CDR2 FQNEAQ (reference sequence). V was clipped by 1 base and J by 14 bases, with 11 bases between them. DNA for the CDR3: TGTGCCAGCAGCTTAGGGACGGAGGCGACCTTC. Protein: CASSLGTEATF.

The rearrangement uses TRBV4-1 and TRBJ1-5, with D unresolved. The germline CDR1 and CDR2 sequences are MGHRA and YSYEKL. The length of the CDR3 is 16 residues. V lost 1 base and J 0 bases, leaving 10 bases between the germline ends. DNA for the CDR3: TGCGCCAGCAGCCAAGTTGTGACAATTAGCAATCAGCCCCAGCATTTT. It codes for CASSQVVTISNQPQHF.

The CDR3 loop reads CASRTGETQYF. In DNA form, the CDR3 reads TGTGCCAGCAGGACAGGGGAGACCCAGTACTTC. J is TRBJ2-5 and V is TRBV6-5, with 7 bases fitting TRBD1. V lost 6 bases, J lost 5 bases, and 0 bases stayed unmatched. Germline V gene sequence: CDR1 MNHEY, CDR2 SVGAGI. The CDR3 is 11 amino acids.

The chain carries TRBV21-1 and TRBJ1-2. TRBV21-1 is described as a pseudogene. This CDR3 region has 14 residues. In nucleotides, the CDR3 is TGTGCCAGCAGCAAATTTTGGGGGGGCGATGGCTACACCTTC. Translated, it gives CASSKFWGGDGYTF.

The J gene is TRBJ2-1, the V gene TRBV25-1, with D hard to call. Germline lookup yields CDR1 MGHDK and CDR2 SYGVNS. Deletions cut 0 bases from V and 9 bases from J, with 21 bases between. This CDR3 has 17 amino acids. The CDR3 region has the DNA TGTGCCAGCAGTGAATATATGGGGAAGACCTACTACGGTGAGCAGTTCTTC. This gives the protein CASSEYMGKTYYGEQFF.

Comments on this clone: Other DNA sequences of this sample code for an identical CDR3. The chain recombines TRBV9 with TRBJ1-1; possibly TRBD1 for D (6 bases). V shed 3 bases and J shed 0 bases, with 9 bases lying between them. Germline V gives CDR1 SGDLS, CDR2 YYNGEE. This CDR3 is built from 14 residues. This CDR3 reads CASSGTGLNTEAFF. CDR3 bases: TGTGCCAGCAGCGGTACAGGGCTGAACACTGAAGCTTTCTTT.

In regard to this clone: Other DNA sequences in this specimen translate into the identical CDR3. CDR3 residues: CASSRLNQPQHF. The CDR3 coding sequence is TGTGCCAGCAGTCGATTAAACCAGCCCCAGCATTTT. The chain couples TRBV27 to TRBJ1-5; D remains unclear. Germline CDR1 and CDR2: MNHEY and SMNVEV (reference sequence). With 5 bases removed from V and 7 bases from J, the gap between germline ends came to 9 bases. The CDR3 extends over 12 amino acids.

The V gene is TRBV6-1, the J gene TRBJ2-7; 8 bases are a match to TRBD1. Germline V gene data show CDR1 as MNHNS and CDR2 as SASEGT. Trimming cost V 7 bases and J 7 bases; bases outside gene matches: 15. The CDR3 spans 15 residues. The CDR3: CASKLPGGVIREQYF. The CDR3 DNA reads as TGTGCCAGCAAGTTGCCAGGGGGCGTAATCCGGGAGCAGTACTTC.

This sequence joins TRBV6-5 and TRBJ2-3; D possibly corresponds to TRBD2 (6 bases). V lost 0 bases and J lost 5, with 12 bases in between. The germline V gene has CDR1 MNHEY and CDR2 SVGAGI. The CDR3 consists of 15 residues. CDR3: CASSYSVGGGDTQYF. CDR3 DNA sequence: TGTGCCAGCAGTTACTCGGTGGGAGGAGGAGATACGCAGTATTTT.

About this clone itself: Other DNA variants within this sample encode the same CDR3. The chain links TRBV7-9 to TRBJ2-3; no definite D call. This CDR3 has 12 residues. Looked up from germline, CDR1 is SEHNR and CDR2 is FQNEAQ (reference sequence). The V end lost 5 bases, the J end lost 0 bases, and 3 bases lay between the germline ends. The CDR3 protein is CASSVSTDTQYF. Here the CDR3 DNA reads TGTGCCAGCAGCGTTAGCACAGATACGCAGTATTTT.

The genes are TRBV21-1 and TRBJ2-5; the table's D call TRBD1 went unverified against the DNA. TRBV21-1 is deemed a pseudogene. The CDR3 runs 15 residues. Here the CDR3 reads CASSATGTGVKTQYF. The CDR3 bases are TGTGCCAGCAGCGCCACCGGGACAGGGGTGAAGACCCAGTACTTC.

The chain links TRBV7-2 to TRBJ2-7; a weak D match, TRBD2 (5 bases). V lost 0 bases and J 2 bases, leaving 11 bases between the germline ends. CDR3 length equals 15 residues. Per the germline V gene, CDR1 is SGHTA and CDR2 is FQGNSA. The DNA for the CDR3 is TGTGCCAGCAGCTTAGCTCGGGGAGCGCCCTACGAGCAGTACTTC. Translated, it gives CASSLARGAPYEQYF.

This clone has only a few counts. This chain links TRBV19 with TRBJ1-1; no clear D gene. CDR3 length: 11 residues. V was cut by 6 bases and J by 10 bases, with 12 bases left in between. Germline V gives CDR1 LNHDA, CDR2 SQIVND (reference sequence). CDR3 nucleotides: TGTGCCAGTAGCGGGATTATCGGAGCTTTCTTT. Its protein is CASSGIIGAFF.

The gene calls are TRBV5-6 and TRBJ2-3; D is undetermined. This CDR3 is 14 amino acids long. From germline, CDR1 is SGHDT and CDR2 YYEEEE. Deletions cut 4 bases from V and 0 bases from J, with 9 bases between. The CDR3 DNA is TGTGCCAGCAGCGGCCGCGACAGCACAGATACGCAGTATTTT. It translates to CASSGRDSTDTQYF. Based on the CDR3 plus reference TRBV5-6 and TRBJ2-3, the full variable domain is DAGVTQSPTHLIKTRGQQVTLRCSPKSGHDTVSWYQQALGQGPQFIFQYYEEEERQRGNFPDRFSGHQFPNYSSELNVNALLLGDSALYLCASSGRDSTDTQYFGPGTRLTVL.

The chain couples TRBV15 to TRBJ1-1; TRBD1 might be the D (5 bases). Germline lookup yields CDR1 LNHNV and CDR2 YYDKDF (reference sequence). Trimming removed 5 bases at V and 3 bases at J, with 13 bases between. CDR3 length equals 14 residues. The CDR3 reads CATSGRGGDTEAFF. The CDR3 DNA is TGTGCCACCAGCGGACGCGGGGGGGACACTGAAGCTTTCTTT.

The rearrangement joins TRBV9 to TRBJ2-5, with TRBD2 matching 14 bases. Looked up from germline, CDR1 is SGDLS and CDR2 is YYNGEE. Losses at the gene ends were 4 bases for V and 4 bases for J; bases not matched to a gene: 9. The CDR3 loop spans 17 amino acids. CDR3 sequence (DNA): TGTGCCAGCAGCACCACTGGGACTAGCGGGAGAAGAGAGACCCAGTACTTC. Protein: CASSTTGTSGRRETQYF.

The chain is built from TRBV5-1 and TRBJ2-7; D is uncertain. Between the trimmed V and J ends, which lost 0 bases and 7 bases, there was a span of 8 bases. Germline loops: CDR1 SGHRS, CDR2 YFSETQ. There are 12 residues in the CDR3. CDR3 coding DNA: TGCGCCAGCAGCTTGGGCCCCTGGGAGCAGTACTTC. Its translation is CASSLGPWEQYF.

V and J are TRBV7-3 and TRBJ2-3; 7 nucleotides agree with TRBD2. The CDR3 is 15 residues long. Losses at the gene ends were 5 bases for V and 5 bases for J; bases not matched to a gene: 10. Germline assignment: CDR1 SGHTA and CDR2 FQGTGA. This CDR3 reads CASSPLAGARDTQYF. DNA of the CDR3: TGTGCCAGCAGCCCCCTGGCGGGAGCGAGAGATACGCAGTATTTT.

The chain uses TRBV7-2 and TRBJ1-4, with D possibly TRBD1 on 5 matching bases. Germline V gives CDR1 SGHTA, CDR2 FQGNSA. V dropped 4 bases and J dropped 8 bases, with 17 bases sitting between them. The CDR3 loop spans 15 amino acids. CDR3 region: CASSSRVLLTEKLFF. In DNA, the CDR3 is TGTGCCAGCAGCTCCAGGGTTCTGTTAACGGAAAAACTGTTTTTT.

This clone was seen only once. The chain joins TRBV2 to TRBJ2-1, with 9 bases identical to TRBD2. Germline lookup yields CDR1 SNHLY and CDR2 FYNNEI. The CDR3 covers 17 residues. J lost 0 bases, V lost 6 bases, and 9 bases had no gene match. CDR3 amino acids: CASRDPSREGSYNEQFF. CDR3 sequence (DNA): TGTGCCAGCAGAGACCCTTCGCGGGAGGGCTCCTACAATGAGCAGTTCTTC.

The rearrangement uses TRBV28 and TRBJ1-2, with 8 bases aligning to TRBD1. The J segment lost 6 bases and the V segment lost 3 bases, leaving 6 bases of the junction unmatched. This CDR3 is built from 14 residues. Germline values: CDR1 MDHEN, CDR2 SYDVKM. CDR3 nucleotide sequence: TGTGCCAGCAGTTTCCTGACAGGGGCAAATGGCTACACCTTC. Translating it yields CASSFLTGANGYTF.